This record covers a single T cell receptor beta chain. A single count supports this clone. The antigen this receptor binds is unknown. No base quality information exists; no much larger clone differs at one position. Genomic DNA was extracted from sorted cells for sequencing of the TCRbeta CDR3 region. The immunoSEQ Assay was used to sequence the TCRbeta CDR3 regions. TCRdb limited this immuneACCESS table to in-frame rearrangements with V and J called. A share of clones is missing; checked studies link under half to unresolved V genes, and the rest is unexplained. In all, the sample holds approximately 90,000 clones, and over 75% of those were seen once. The biggest ten clones account for about 3.8% of the sample. According to the germline V gene (reference sequence), CDR1 reads MNHEY and CDR2 reads SMNVEV. Measured from the cysteine to the phenylalanine, the CDR3 is 14 residues long. This entry keeps only the CDR3 DNA: 42 bases, framed from base 1. V and J lose 4 bases and 3 bases, and a span of 13 bases separates them.

The trial excluded patients who had a history of autoimmune disease or who were on systemic immunosuppression. Peripheral blood for TCR sequencing was collected from all dose cohorts at baseline, on cycle 4 day 1, and on cycle 7 day 1. Samples were obtained from an open-label, multicenter, first-in-human phase I dose-escalation trial of ivuxolimab. Adults with locally advanced or metastatic melanoma, renal cell carcinoma, hepatocellular carcinoma or head and neck squamous cell carcinoma were enrolled in the trial. Before TCR sequencing, CD4+ T cells and CD8+ T cells were sorted from peripheral blood as separate populations. The data were taken from a study of OX40 agonist ivuxolimab in advanced cancers. Regarding the complete study: Ivuxolimab was an agonistic, fully human IgG2 monoclonal antibody directed against OX40 (CD134), a costimulatory receptor. Intravenous ivuxolimab was administered to patients every 2 weeks at six dose levels: 0.01, 0.1, 0.3, 1.5, 3 and 10 mg/kg. Of the roughly 51 patients in dose escalation, 19 had hepatocellular carcinoma, some 15 had melanoma, 9 had renal cell carcinoma and 9 had head and neck cancer. A male proportion of roughly 80% and a mean age of approximately 62 years, ranging from 23 to 79, were recorded for the dose-escalation cohort. Patients were allowed to have had prior anti-PD-1, anti-PD-L1 or anti-CTLA-4 therapy, and approximately 43% of the dose-escalation patients had previously received checkpoint inhibitors. Three dose-escalation patients achieved partial responses, one with hepatocellular carcinoma and two with cutaneous melanoma. The purpose of peripheral TCRbeta sequencing was to test whether ivuxolimab changed TCR sequence diversity and led to clonal T-cell expansion. The paper reports the monotherapy dose-escalation portion (N ≈ 52 patients) of the phase I ivuxolimab trial.

Findings and caveats that apply to the study as a whole: In the 0.1-3.0 mg/kg groups, partial responders were among the patients with the lowest normalized peripheral clonal expansion, particularly in CD8+ T cells. Which antigens the clonally expanded peripheral T cells were specific for was not determined. Low levels of normalized T-cell clonal expansion were also shown by some nonresponding patients. After ivuxolimab, expanded clones were on average more numerous among CD8+ T cells than among CD4+ T cells. Clonal expansion of both CD4+ and CD8+ blood T cells was observed from baseline to week 6 at doses 0.1 to 3.0 mg/kg.

The TCR sequence derives from an adult with an advanced solid tumor such as melanoma, head and neck, liver or kidney cancer. The chain is encoded by TRBV27 joined to TRBJ2-7; possibly the D gene is TRBD1, per 6 matching bases. The sequencing used CD4+ or CD8+ T cells sorted from blood, collected in a trial of the OX40 agonist ivuxolimab. The DNA sequence follows: TGTGCCAGCAGTTCGTCCGGGACACTCTACGAGCAGTACTTC. Its protein product is CASSSSGTLYEQYF.